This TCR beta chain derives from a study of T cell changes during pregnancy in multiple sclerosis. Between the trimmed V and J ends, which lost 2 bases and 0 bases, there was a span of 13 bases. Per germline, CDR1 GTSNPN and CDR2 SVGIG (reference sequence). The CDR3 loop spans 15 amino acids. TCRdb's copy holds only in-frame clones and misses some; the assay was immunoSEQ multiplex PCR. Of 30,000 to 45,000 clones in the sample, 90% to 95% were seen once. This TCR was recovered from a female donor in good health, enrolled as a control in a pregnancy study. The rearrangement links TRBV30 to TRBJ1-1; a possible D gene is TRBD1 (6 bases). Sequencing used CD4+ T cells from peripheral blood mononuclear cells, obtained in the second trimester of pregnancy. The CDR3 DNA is TGTGCCTGGAGTCAGGACAGATACATGAACACTGAAGCTTTCTTT. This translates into CAWSQDRYMNTEAFF. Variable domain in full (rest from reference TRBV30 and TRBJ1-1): SQTIHQWPATLVQPVGSPLSLECTVEGTSNPNLYWYRQAAGRGLQLLFYSVGIGQISSEVPQNLSASRPQDRQFILSSKKLLLSDSGFYLCAWSQDRYMNTEAFFGQGTRLTVV.